What follows is one TCR beta chain and its context. Method: immunoSEQ multiplex PCR; TCRdb's copy keeps in-frame clones and lacks some. The sample lists roughly 220,000 clones; roughly nine tenths were seen once. The sample belongs to a study of blood T cell repertoires in COVID-19. The CDR3 spans 17 residues. The ends lost 4 bases at V and 0 bases at J; junction bases unmatched: 4. Germline V gene sequence: CDR1 SGHTA, CDR2 FQGTGA. Participant age was roughly 18 to 95 years, and participants resided in about two dozen US areas. This clonotype was obtained from a woman younger than 30 in a cohort exposed to, infected with or recovered from COVID-19 (not recorded which). Sequencing input: PBMCs or T cells enriched from blood (not recorded which). This sequence joins TRBV7-3 and TRBJ1-3; 12 bases map to TRBD1. The CDR3 sequence: CASSSRGQGASGNTIYF. DNA of the CDR3: TGTGCCAGCAGCTCCCGGGGACAGGGGGCCTCTGGAAACACCATATATTTT. The full variable domain, rest sourced from reference TRBV7-3 and TRBJ1-3, is GAGVSQTPSNKVTEKGKYVELRCDPISGHTALYWYRQSLGQGPEFLIYFQGTGAADDSGLPNDRFFAVRPEGSVSTLKIQRTERGDSAVYLCASSSRGQGASGNTIYFGEGSWLTVV.